Sequencing of this T cell receptor (beta chain) was carried out in a study of T-cell reconstitution after alpha-beta-depleted transplantation in children. The TCRbeta library incorporated unique molecular identifiers. TCRdb re-called the PCR reads with MiXCR, one entry per CDR3 protein. This sample has about 980,000 distinct CDR3 sequences, with 25% to 35% found just once. This CDR3 contains 12 residues. The trim removed 6 bases at V and 7 bases at J, leaving 6 bases unmatched. This clonotype came up many times. The TCR sequence derives from a boy in the first two years of life who had a stem cell transplant for SCID, so the T cells may come from the graft donor. The material sequenced was PBMCs, mostly from graft donor cells, taken 360 days after TCRalphabeta/CD19-depleted stem cell transplant. The genes are TRBV12-3 or TRBV12-4 and TRBJ2-7; 7 nucleotides agree with TRBD1. The CDR3 sequence is CASSQTGKEQYF. The CDR3 DNA sequence: TGTGCCAGCAGCCAGACAGGGAAGGAGCAGTACTTC.